This T cell receptor beta chain was captured in a study of beta chain features in type 1 diabetes. Whole-study context: The patient and healthy donor groups were comparable for age, gender and cell yields.

Every bit of the isolated RNA underwent reverse transcription, so sequencing read expressed TCRB transcripts. The protocol was immunoSEQ multiplex PCR, while the TCRdb copy is restricted to in-frame clones and leaves out a portion. The sample holds 360,000 or so clones; 15% to 20% are singletons and the top ten take around 0.044%. CDR1 is SGHTA and CDR2 is FQGNSA in the germline V gene. V was shortened by 0 bases and J by 2 bases, with 11 bases between the two germline ends. The CDR3 is 15 residues long. Study results and caveats: Patients with type 1 diabetes carried fewer insertions and had more deletions at their VDJ junctions. Sequencing of cDNA might inflate the share of cells that strongly express TCR.

This clone was picked up a small number of times. Its cognate antigen is unknown. The material sequenced was naive CD4+ T cells from blood. This chain connects TRBV7-2 to TRBJ2-7, with D tentatively TRBD2 (6 bases). This sequence originates from a woman between 18 and 29 years old in good health. CDR3 nucleotide sequence: TGTGCCAGCAGCTTAGCTCGAGGCGGGGCCTACGAGCAGTACTTC. The encoded protein is CASSLARGGAYEQYF.